What follows are 27 T cell receptor beta chains derived from one specimen sequenced in a study of circulating and synovial CD4+ cells in juvenile arthritis. The protocol was immunoSEQ multiplex PCR, while the TCRdb copy is restricted to in-frame clones and leaves out a portion. The repertoire holds 39,000 or so clones, just under 95% seen once, with less than 0.8% in the top ten. Material for sequencing was CD4+ T cells from blood. The source of these receptors is a human donor with juvenile idiopathic arthritis.

The chain employs TRBV2 and TRBJ1-3; unclear D gene. This CDR3 is 16 amino acids long. V was cut by 6 bases and J by 4 bases, with 19 bases left in between. Germline CDR1 is SNHLY and CDR2 is FYNNEI. The CDR3 DNA sequence: TGTGCCAGCAGGGGTTCAATCTTCGTCGGGGGAAACACCATATATTTT. This translates into CASRGSIFVGGNTIYF.

The rearrangement links TRBV11-2 to TRBJ1-6; the D is unclear. CDR1 SGHAT and CDR2 FQNNGV come from the germline V gene. V was clipped by 1 base and J by 7 bases, with 8 bases between them. This CDR3 region has 14 residues. The DNA of the CDR3 is TGTGCCAGCAGCTTAGGGGCCAGGAATTCACCCCTCCACTTT. Its protein product is CASSLGARNSPLHF.

The rearrangement links TRBV6-1 to TRBJ2-5, with a tentative D call TRBD1 (6 bases). CDR3 length: 15 amino acids. V lost 3 bases, J lost 0 bases, and 11 bases lay in between. Germline lookup yields CDR1 MNHNS and CDR2 SASEGT. This chain's CDR3 is CASSELQGNQETQYF. The CDR3 DNA follows: TGTGCCAGCAGTGAGTTACAGGGAAACCAAGAGACCCAGTACTTC.

The chain combines TRBV7-2 with TRBJ2-3, with D unresolved. Germline values: CDR1 SGHTA, CDR2 FQGNSA. The V gene lost 2 bases and the J gene lost 0 bases, with 9 bases spanning the gap. This CDR3 has 15 residues. The CDR3 loop is CASSLPAPSTDTQYF. CDR3 in DNA: TGTGCCAGCAGCTTACCAGCGCCTAGCACAGATACGCAGTATTTT.

The chain is built from TRBV7-2 and TRBJ2-3; D remains ambiguous. The CDR3 covers 15 residues. Germline CDR1 is SGHTA and CDR2 is FQGNSA. V was pared by 5 bases and J by 1 base, with 13 bases between. CDR3 coding DNA: TGTGCCAGCAGCATCAGATTATCTGGCACAGATACGCAGTATTTT. Its protein product is CASSIRLSGTDTQYF.

The chain carries TRBV5-4 and TRBJ2-7, with D possibly matching TRBD1 (6 bases). Germline values: CDR1 SGHNT, CDR2 YYREEE (reference sequence). Trimming shortened V by 0 bases and J by 3 bases, and 16 bases separated the two germline ends. CDR3 size: 16 residues. This CDR3 is CASSLAGQGPYYEQYF. CDR3 nucleotides: TGTGCCAGCAGCTTGGCCGGGCAGGGGCCCTACTACGAGCAGTACTTC. The variable domain in full, with the rest retrieved from reference TRBV5-4 and TRBJ2-7, is ETGVTQSPTHLIKTRGQQVTLRCSSQSGHNTVSWYQQALGQGPQFIFQYYREEENGRGNFPPRFSGLQFPNYSSELNVNALELDDSALYLCASSLAGQGPYYEQYFGPGTRLTVT.

The chain's CDR3 is CASSLRGGEQYF. In DNA form, the CDR3 reads TGTGCCAGCAGTCTCCGAGGGGGCGAGCAGTACTTC. The chain joins TRBV9 to TRBJ2-7, with a weak D call TRBD1 (6 bases). Germline V gives CDR1 SGDLS, CDR2 YYNGEE. The CDR3 has 12 residues. V was clipped by 5 bases and J by 6 bases, with 12 bases between them.

Comment on this clone: One end of the junction is discordant with germline, which a read error may explain. Distinct nucleotide sequences in the sample also encode this CDR3. The V gene is TRBV9, the J gene TRBJ1-6; perhaps TRBD1 as D (5 bases). The germline V gene has CDR1 SGDLS and CDR2 YYNGEE. This CDR3 has 16 amino acids. CDR3 in DNA: TGTGCCAGCAGTCCGACAGTAGCAAACTATAATTCCCCCCTCCACTTT. Its translation: CASSPTVANYNSPLHF.

The V call is TRBV5-4, the J call TRBJ2-3, with 11 bases that match TRBD2. This CDR3 is 16 amino acids long. The ends lost 4 bases at V and 0 bases at J; junction bases unmatched: 4. Germline V gives CDR1 SGHNT, CDR2 YYREEE (reference sequence). This CDR3 reads CASSQGTSGSTDTQYF. The DNA for the CDR3 is TGTGCCAGCAGCCAAGGGACTAGCGGTAGCACAGATACGCAGTATTTT.

This chain uses TRBV5-1 with TRBJ2-3; 8 bases are shared with TRBD2. CDR3 length: 16 amino acids. The germline gives CDR1 SGHRS, CDR2 YFSETQ. With 4 bases clipped from V and 3 bases from J, the junction kept 10 bases outside the gene matches. The CDR3 is CASSHGAGVLTDTQYF. DNA for the CDR3: TGCGCCAGCAGCCACGGAGCGGGGGTCCTTACAGATACGCAGTATTTT.

This chain connects TRBV2 to TRBJ2-3; TRBD2 agrees at 8 bases. The CDR3 is 13 amino acids. V lost 8 bases to trimming and J lost 3 bases; unmatched junction nucleotides: 4. Germline values: CDR1 SNHLY, CDR2 FYNNEI. The CDR3 DNA is TGTGCCAGCGCCCGGGGGGGGACAGATACGCAGTATTTT. It codes for CASARGGTDTQYF.

Comments on this clone: Its ends do not fully match the called genes, so a read error is possible. The sample holds other DNA sequences that translate to the same CDR3. This CDR3 is CASIRGNSYNSPLHF. The CDR3 DNA reads TGTGCCAGCATAAGGGGGAACAGCTATAATTCCCCCCTCCACTTT. The rearrangement links TRBV2 to TRBJ1-6; weak D call: TRBD1 (6 bases). The CDR3 totals 15 residues. Germline-derived CDR1 and CDR2 are SNHLY and FYNNEI.

V gene TRBV18 combines with J gene TRBJ1-5; maybe TRBD1 (5 bases). The V end was cut by 0 bases, the J end by 5 bases, with 11 bases between. The CDR3 is 15 residues long. Germline CDR1 and CDR2: KGHSH and LQKENI. The CDR3 here is CASSPPGGNDQPQHF. The CDR3 nucleotides read TGTGCCAGCTCACCACCCGGGGGAAATGATCAGCCCCAGCATTTT. Supplemented by reference TRBV18 and TRBJ1-5, the full variable domain reads NAGVMQNPRHLVRRRGQEARLRCSPMKGHSHVYWYRQLPEEGLKFMVYLQKENIIDESGMPKERFSAEFPKEGPSILRIQQVVRGDSAAYFCASSPPGGNDQPQHFGDGTRLSIL.

This chain connects TRBV6-7 to TRBJ2-2; tentatively, D is TRBD2 (7 bases). TRBV6-7 belongs to the ORF category, with a function that is uncertain. Deletions cut 10 bases from V and 9 bases from J, with 24 bases between. The CDR3 loop spans 15 amino acids. CDR3 DNA sequence: TGTGCCACCGTGACTAGGAGGGGGGGCCTCAGGGAGCTGTTTTTT. Its translation: CATVTRRGGLRELFF.

This clone was seen a single time. The rearrangement links TRBV2 to TRBJ1-1, with D unresolved. Germline CDR1 reads SNHLY; CDR2 reads FYNNEI. V lost 0 bases and J lost 1, with 3 bases in between. This CDR3 is 13 amino acids long. CDR3 DNA: TGTGCCAGCAGTGAAGCCAGGAACACTGAAGCTTTCTTT. It is translated as CASSEARNTEAFF.

A single count supports this clone. This chain links TRBV19 with TRBJ1-5, with a possible D match to TRBD1 (5 bases). Germline loops: CDR1 LNHDA, CDR2 SQIVND (reference sequence). The CDR3 extends over 16 amino acids. Trimming pared 3 bases from V and 1 base from J, leaving 13 bases between. For the CDR3, the DNA is TGTGCCAGTAGTATCCGGGGGTTGAGAAGCAATCAGCCCCAGCATTTT. It specifies CASSIRGLRSNQPQHF.

The rearrangement uses TRBV9 and TRBJ1-2; TRBD1 is a possible D gene (6 bases). The V and J ends lost 4 bases and 0 bases respectively, with 19 bases between them. CDR3 length equals 17 residues. The V gene's germline CDR1 is SGDLS and CDR2 YYNGEE. The CDR3 loop reads CASSRTPRQDANYGYTF. The CDR3 DNA reads as TGTGCCAGCAGCCGAACTCCAAGACAGGACGCTAACTATGGCTACACCTTC. The full variable domain, with the rest looked up from reference TRBV9 and TRBJ1-2, is DSGVTQTPKHLITATGQRVTLRCSPRSGDLSVYWYQQSLDQGLQFLIQYYNGEERAKGNILERFSAQQFPDLHSELNLSSLELGDSALYFCASSRTPRQDANYGYTFGSGTRLTVV.

In this sample, this clone turned up a few times. The chain's CDR3 is CASREFTGTVNSPLHF. The CDR3 DNA is TGTGCCAGTAGGGAGTTTACCGGGACAGTTAATTCACCCCTCCACTTT. The gene calls are TRBV19 and TRBJ1-6; TRBD1 matches at 7 bases. The CDR3 contains 16 residues. Germline loops: CDR1 LNHDA, CDR2 SQIVND (reference sequence). Trimming cost V 6 bases and J 6 bases; bases outside gene matches: 11. Using reference TRBV19 and TRBJ1-6 for the parts outside the CDR3, the full variable domain is DGGITQSPKYLFRKEGQNVTLSCEQNLNHDAMYWYRQDPGQGLRLIYYSQIVNDFQKGDIAEGYSVSREKKESFPLTVTSAQKNPTAFYLCASREFTGTVNSPLHFGNGTRLTVT.

The rearrangement links TRBV5-6 to TRBJ2-3, with 10 positions matching TRBD1. The ends lost 6 bases at V and 4 bases at J; junction bases unmatched: 5. The germline CDR1 and CDR2 sequences are SGHDT and YYEEEE. The CDR3 loop spans 14 amino acids. The CDR3 DNA is TGTGCCAGCACCCGGGACAGGGGTGCAGATACGCAGTATTTT. It encodes CASTRDRGADTQYF.

The chain joins TRBV7-9 to TRBJ2-7; D possibly corresponds to TRBD1 (5 bases). V shed 1 base and J shed 7 bases, with 17 bases lying between them. The CDR3 runs to 15 residues. Germline-derived CDR1 and CDR2 are SEHNR and FQNEAQ (reference sequence). The CDR3 DNA is TGTGCCAGCAGCTTAGTGCCGCAGGGTGATGGGGAGCAGTACTTC. Amino acid sequence: CASSLVPQGDGEQYF.

This clone was seen a few times. The chain employs TRBV19 and TRBJ1-5; TRBD1 might be the D (6 bases). Trimming pared 3 bases from V and 0 bases from J, leaving 12 bases between. The germline gives CDR1 LNHDA, CDR2 SQIVND (reference sequence). The CDR3 sequence is 16 residues long. This CDR3 reads CASSIGQTYSNQPQHF. In DNA form, the CDR3 reads TGTGCCAGTAGTATCGGACAGACCTATAGCAATCAGCCCCAGCATTTT.

The gene calls are TRBV7-7 and TRBJ1-6; D unclear. Trimming removed 5 bases at V and 6 bases at J, with 23 bases between. This CDR3 is built from 18 residues. CDR1 and CDR2 from the germline V gene are SSHAT and FNYEAQ (reference sequence). DNA of the CDR3: TGTGCCAGCAGCCCTGTGCTTTTGGGCCCATCGGCTAATTCACCCCTCCACTTT. Encoded protein: CASSPVLLGPSANSPLHF.

V is TRBV5-6 and J is TRBJ1-1; D is undetermined. Deletions cut 0 bases from V and 0 bases from J, with 6 bases between. The CDR3 is 14 residues long. CDR1 SGHDT and CDR2 YYEEEE come from the germline V gene. The CDR3 DNA follows: TGTGCCAGCAGCTTGGGGCCGATGAACACTGAAGCTTTCTTT. This encodes CASSLGPMNTEAFF.

Concerning this clone itself: The junction does not match germline at one end; this may be a read error. This sequence joins TRBV6-6 and TRBJ1-2; TRBD1 agrees at 8 bases. CDR3 length: 14 residues. Germline values: CDR1 MNHNY, CDR2 SVGAGI (reference sequence). The CDR3 nucleotides read TGTGCCAGCAGCCCCGCGACAGGGGAAGGCGGTTTCCGTTTC. This codes for CASSPATGEGGFRF.

V is TRBV4-3 and J is TRBJ2-2, with TRBD2 matching 8 bases. CDR1 is LGHNA, CDR2 YSLEER, per germline. V shed 4 bases, J shed 2 bases, and the junction held 9 bases outside the gene matches. The CDR3 runs to 17 residues. CDR3 amino acids: CASSPLGRVGNTGELFF. CDR3 DNA: TGCGCCAGCAGCCCCCTCGGGAGGGTTGGTAACACCGGGGAGCTGTTTTTT.

The chain carries TRBV5-1 and TRBJ2-6; TRBD1 matches 8 bases. The trim removed 9 bases at V and 1 base at J, leaving 9 bases unmatched. The CDR3 runs to 16 residues. Germline lookup yields CDR1 SGHRS and CDR2 YFSETQ. CDR3 loop: CAIQGADLSGANVLTF. As DNA, the CDR3 is TGCGCCATCCAGGGGGCGGACTTGTCTGGGGCCAACGTCCTGACTTTC.

This chain uses TRBV6-5 with TRBJ1-4; TRBD1 matches at 9 bases. V was pared by 6 bases and J by 3 bases, with 5 bases of the junction left unmatched. The CDR3 has 15 residues. Germline values: CDR1 MNHEY, CDR2 SVGAGI. The CDR3 protein is CASRGRDRANEKLFF. CDR3 DNA: TGTGCCAGCAGGGGCCGGGACAGGGCTAATGAAAAACTGTTTTTT.